Following are 2 T cell receptor beta chains from one sample sequenced in a study of early T cells in non-severe SARS-CoV-2 infection. TCRdb itself ran the 5' RACE reads through MiXCR, one entry per CDR3 protein. The table has tens of thousands of distinct CDR3 sequences, about 9.1% seen once. Sequenced: whole blood. These receptors were collected from an adult who was a healthcare worker with PCR-confirmed SARS-CoV-2 infection or an uninfected control (not recorded which).

The genes are TRBV11-2 and TRBJ2-1, with 8 bases fitting TRBD2. V lost 5 bases and J lost 8; bases outside the gene matches: 8. The V gene's germline CDR1 is SGHAT and CDR2 FQNNGV. The CDR3 extends over 14 amino acids. CDR3 DNA: TGTGCCAGCAGCCCCCGACTAGCGAAGGATGAGCAGTTCTTC. As protein: CASSPRLAKDEQFF.

The V gene is TRBV6-1, the J gene TRBJ2-7, with D tentatively TRBD2 (7 bases). Deletions cut 6 bases from V and 2 bases from J, with 14 bases between. The germline V gene encodes CDR1 MNHNS and CDR2 SASEGT. The CDR3 is 14 residues long. The CDR3, as DNA: TGTGCCAGCAGGGGGGGGCCGGTTACCTACGAGCAGTACTTC. Translating gives CASRGGPVTYEQYF.